Below, 28 T cell receptor beta chains from the same sample are listed, as sequenced in a study of cytomegalovirus exposure and HLA in healthy donors (TCRdb year 2017). Receptor amplification or capture employed the immunoSEQ multiplex PCR assay. For the multiplex PCR, a mixture combining 60 forward primers for TCR Vbeta segments and 13 reverse primers for TCR Jbeta segments was used. Here the immuneACCESS table is served through TCRdb, limited to in-frame sequences with V and J called. Missing clones are a known gap in these copies; in checked studies unresolved V genes cover under half, and the rest lacks a known reason. For this sample the table gives 150,000 to 200,000 clones, of which about 80% were detected only once. Roughly 5% of the sample rests with the top ten. Sequenced material: PBMCs. Receptors originate from a young man in good health and CMV-seronegative.

The chain uses TRBV19 and TRBJ2-1; TRBD2 matches at 8 bases. With V trimmed by 1 base and J by 7 bases, 3 bases remained unmatched. This CDR3 spans 14 amino acids. From germline, CDR1 is LNHDA and CDR2 SQIVND (reference sequence). The CDR3 is CASSIAGGVNEQFF. Here the CDR3 DNA reads TGTGCCAGTAGTATAGCGGGAGGGGTGAATGAGCAGTTCTTC.

V usage is TRBV1 and J usage is TRBJ1-5; the D call in the table, TRBD1, was not verified against the DNA. TRBV1 is shown as a pseudogene. CDR3 length: 18 residues. The CDR3 DNA reads as TGCACCAGCAGCCACATTCGTTCGGACAGGGGGATCAATCAGCCCCAGCATTTT. It is translated as CTSSHIRSDRGINQPQHF.

This clone has only one observation. The V and J genes are TRBV6-5 and TRBJ2-7, with TRBD1 matching over 9 bases. Germline CDR1 and CDR2: MNHEY and SVGAGI. Trimming at V came to 6 bases and at J to 4 bases, leaving 4 bases not matched to a gene. The CDR3 loop spans 13 amino acids. The CDR3 DNA is TGTGCCAGCAGCGGGACAGGGACGTACGAGCAGTACTTC. It is translated as CASSGTGTYEQYF.

V and J are TRBV2 and TRBJ2-3; D perhaps matches TRBD2 (6 bases). This CDR3 has 15 amino acids. Trimming pared 9 bases from V and 2 bases from J, leaving 18 bases between. Per germline, CDR1 SNHLY and CDR2 FYNNEI. Here the CDR3 reads CARRSWRDVTDTQYF. CDR3 sequence (DNA): TGTGCCAGACGGAGCTGGCGGGACGTCACAGATACGCAGTATTTT. Full variable domain (missing parts from reference TRBV2 and TRBJ2-3): EPEVTQTPSHQVTQMGQEVILRCVPISNHLYFYWYRQILGQKVEFLVSFYNNEISEKSEIFDDQFSVERPDGSNFTLKIRSTKLEDSAMYFCARRSWRDVTDTQYFGPGTRLTVL.

The chain uses TRBV11-3 and TRBJ1-1; 7 bases match TRBD1. The J segment lost 11 bases and the V segment lost 4 bases, leaving 4 bases of the junction unmatched. CDR1 and CDR2 from the germline V gene are SGHNT and YENEEA. The CDR3 is 11 residues long. The CDR3 here is CASSSGTDAFF. CDR3 coding DNA: TGTGCCAGCAGCTCCGGGACAGACGCTTTCTTT.

Comment on this clone: Germline is not matched at one junction end, which may reflect a read error. The chain joins TRBV28 to TRBJ1-5, with TRBD1 identical over 12 bases. Germline lookup yields CDR1 MDHEN and CDR2 SYDVKM. The CDR3 has 14 residues. The CDR3 nucleotides are TGTGCCAGCAGTAGGGACAGGGGGCCGGCCCCTTTGGATTTT. Amino acids: CASSRDRGPAPLDF.

The count of this clone is one. V usage is TRBV13 and J usage is TRBJ1-2; no reliable D call. Germline lookup yields CDR1 PRHDT and CDR2 FYEKMQ (reference sequence). The germline V and J ends were trimmed by 0 bases and 4 bases, with 12 bases remaining between them. CDR3 size: 15 residues. Here the CDR3 DNA reads TGTGCCAGCAGCTTAGGCCTGGGCGTTGGCTATGGCTACACCTTC. This sequence encodes CASSLGLGVGYGYTF. The whole variable domain, remainder taken from reference TRBV13 and TRBJ1-2, is AAGVIQSPRHLIKEKRETATLKCYPIPRHDTVYWYQQGPGQDPQFLISFYEKMQSDKGSIPDRFSAQQFSDYHSELNMSSLELGDSALYFCASSLGLGVGYGYTFGSGTRLTVV.

This chain connects TRBV18 to TRBJ1-3; D not certain. The CDR3 is made up of 17 amino acids. CDR1 and CDR2 (germline): KGHSH, LQKENI. V dropped 3 bases and J dropped 1 base, with 16 bases sitting between them. The CDR3 spells CASSPSVGSRSGNTIYF. CDR3 DNA sequence: TGTGCCAGCTCACCGTCGGTCGGGAGTCGGTCTGGAAACACCATATATTTT.

CDR3 region: CASSSKTSGRLSTDTQYF. CDR3 nucleotides: TGCGCCAGCAGCTCCAAGACTAGCGGGAGATTAAGCACAGATACGCAGTATTTT. The genes are TRBV5-1 and TRBJ2-3; 12 positions match TRBD2. Germline assignment: CDR1 SGHRS and CDR2 YFSETQ. V dropped 3 bases and J dropped 0; count of bases not matched to a gene: 8. The CDR3 extends over 18 amino acids.

The table lists this clone with a count of one. The chain links TRBV7-3 to TRBJ2-3; 12 bases map to TRBD2. Trimming removed 5 bases from V and 4 bases from J; junction bases left unmatched: 7. This CDR3 is 16 amino acids long. The germline V gene has CDR1 SGHTA and CDR2 FQGTGA. CDR3 nucleotides: TGTGCCAGCAGCCCCCGGACTAGCGGGGCTTCAGATACGCAGTATTTT. Amino acid sequence: CASSPRTSGASDTQYF.

V gene TRBV9 combines with J gene TRBJ1-2; 7 bases are a match to TRBD1. J lost 4 bases, V lost 5 bases, and 5 bases had no gene match. This CDR3 has 13 residues. CDR1 and CDR2 (germline): SGDLS, YYNGEE. The CDR3 region is CASRNRDSYGYTF. DNA of the CDR3: TGTGCCAGCAGGAACCGGGACAGCTATGGCTACACCTTC.

In nucleotides, the CDR3 is TGTGCCAGCAGCGCACCCCGAGTCCTTAATTCACCCCTCCACTTT. Its protein is CASSAPRVLNSPLHF. The chain employs TRBV7-9 and TRBJ1-6, with D uncertain. The CDR3 loop spans 15 amino acids. V was cut by 5 bases and J by 6 bases, with 14 bases left in between. Germline assignment: CDR1 SEHNR and CDR2 FQNEAQ (reference sequence).

The V gene is TRBV30, the J gene TRBJ1-2, with TRBD1 identical over 12 bases. Germline CDR1 reads GTSNPN; CDR2 reads SVGIG (reference sequence). The CDR3 is 15 amino acids. Trimming cost V 5 bases and J 4 bases; bases outside gene matches: 8. CDR3 sequence: CAWLGTGGRPYGYTF. CDR3 DNA sequence: TGTGCCTGGCTCGGGACAGGGGGCCGCCCCTATGGCTACACCTTC.

The chain employs TRBV5-6 and TRBJ1-3, with 8 nucleotides matching TRBD1. Trimming cost V 0 bases and J 3 bases; bases outside gene matches: 8. This CDR3 is 17 amino acids long. Germline V gene data show CDR1 as SGHDT and CDR2 as YYEEEE. The CDR3 sequence is CASSLATGGEHGNTIYF. The CDR3 DNA reads as TGTGCCAGCAGCTTGGCCACAGGGGGGGAGCATGGAAACACCATATATTTT.

The chain recombines TRBV28 with TRBJ1-2; D unclear. Deletions cut 7 bases from V and 4 bases from J, with 13 bases between. The germline CDR1 and CDR2 sequences are MDHEN and SYDVKM. The CDR3 has 13 residues. Here the CDR3 DNA reads TGTGCCAGCAAATCCCCTATCCCCTATGGCTACACCTTC. As protein: CASKSPIPYGYTF.

The chain links TRBV19 to TRBJ1-5, with D hard to call. There are 15 residues in the CDR3. The germline V gene has CDR1 LNHDA and CDR2 SQIVND (reference sequence). The V and J ends lost 5 bases and 2 bases respectively, with 13 bases between them. DNA for the CDR3: TGTGCCAGTAGTCCGATGGGAGGACGCAATCAGCCCCAGCATTTT. It is translated as CASSPMGGRNQPQHF.

The V call is TRBV5-1, the J call TRBJ2-1; 7 nucleotides match TRBD1. V was clipped by 2 bases and J by 10 bases; unmatched bases: 3. This CDR3 region has 12 residues. Germline V lookup: CDR1 SGHRS, CDR2 YFSETQ. The CDR3 nucleotides are TGCGCCAGCAGCTTTGGACAGGAGGAGCAGTTCTTC. Protein sequence: CASSFGQEEQFF.

The chain combines TRBV5-4 with TRBJ2-2, with D tentatively TRBD2 (5 bases). The CDR3 consists of 15 residues. Deletions cut 4 bases from V and 0 bases from J, with 10 bases between. Germline loops: CDR1 SGHNT, CDR2 YYREEE (reference sequence). CDR3 coding DNA: TGTGCCAGCAGCCCAGCCGGGGCGAACACCGGGGAGCTGTTTTTT. Its translation: CASSPAGANTGELFF.

As DNA, the CDR3 is TGTGCCAGCAGACCCGGGACAGGGGTTAACAATGAGCAGTTCTTC. As protein: CASRPGTGVNNEQFF. The chain is built from TRBV28 and TRBJ2-1; TRBD1 agrees at 10 bases. This CDR3 spans 15 amino acids. From germline, CDR1 is MDHEN and CDR2 SYDVKM. Trimming took 6 bases from V and 5 from J; bases not matched to a gene: 7.

DNA for the CDR3: TGTGCCAGCAGCCTAGAAGGGAGTGATCATCAGCCCCAGCATTTT. Translating gives CASSLEGSDHQPQHF. The gene calls are TRBV5-6 and TRBJ1-5; D remains unclear. Germline V gives CDR1 SGHDT, CDR2 YYEEEE. The CDR3 length is 15 residues. Trimming left V 4 bases short and J 5 bases short, with 16 bases between.

This clone turned up a few times. The CDR3 nucleotides are TGTGCCAGCAGTCGTTCTAGCGGGGGGCCTGGTGAGCAGTTCTTC. It encodes CASSRSSGGPGEQFF. The genes are TRBV6-5 and TRBJ2-1, with 11 bases matching TRBD2. The CDR3 totals 15 residues. Germline trimming cut 5 bases from V and 9 bases from J; bases unmatched to any gene: 9. The V gene's germline CDR1 is MNHEY and CDR2 SVGAGI.

In this sample, this clone turned up a few times. This chain uses TRBV15 with TRBJ1-1; D not certain. Deletions cut 0 bases from V and 8 bases from J, with 13 bases between. The length of the CDR3 is 14 residues. From germline, CDR1 is LNHNV and CDR2 YYDKDF (reference sequence). CDR3 nucleotide sequence: TGTGCCACCAGCAGAGATCAGGAGGTAGCCGAAGCTTTCTTT. Protein sequence: CATSRDQEVAEAFF.

This sequence joins TRBV5-8 and TRBJ1-6; 10 nucleotides line up with TRBD1. CDR1 and CDR2 from the germline V gene are SGHTS and YDEGEE. This CDR3 spans 15 amino acids. With 4 bases clipped from V and 9 bases from J, the junction kept 7 bases outside the gene matches. CDR3 loop: CASSLGGQGISPLHF. The CDR3 bases are TGTGCCAGCAGCCTCGGGGGACAGGGGATTTCACCCCTCCACTTT.

This clone occurred once. The chain employs TRBV7-9 and TRBJ1-4, with 7 positions matching TRBD1. Per germline, CDR1 SEHNR and CDR2 FQNEAQ (reference sequence). J was trimmed by 0 bases and V by 1 base; bases with no gene match: 2. CDR3 length: 16 amino acids. Written as DNA, the CDR3 is TGTGCCAGCAGCTTAGGACAGGGTGCAACTAATGAAAAACTGTTTTTT. Translated: CASSLGQGATNEKLFF. Variable domain in full (rest from reference TRBV7-9 and TRBJ1-4): DTGVSQNPRHKITKRGQNVTFRCDPISEHNRLYWYRQTLGQGPEFLTYFQNEAQLEKSRLLSDRFSAERPKGSFSTLEIQRTEQGDSAMYLCASSLGQGATNEKLFFGSGTQLSVL.

The rearrangement links TRBV5-4 to TRBJ1-1; 8 nucleotides align to TRBD1. The V gene's germline CDR1 is SGHNT and CDR2 YYREEE (reference sequence). J lost 6 bases, V lost 4 bases, and 5 bases had no gene match. The CDR3 contains 13 residues. CDR3 loop: CASSADREAEAFF. In DNA, the CDR3 is TGTGCCAGCAGCGCGGACAGGGAGGCTGAAGCTTTCTTT.

The J gene is TRBJ2-7, the V gene TRBV10-3; 14 bases fit TRBD2. CDR1 ENHRY and CDR2 SYGVKD come from the germline V gene. The CDR3 is 20 amino acids. V lost 2 bases to trimming and J lost 1 base; unmatched junction nucleotides: 13. The CDR3 nucleotides are TGTGCCATCAGTGAGCCGGGACTAGCGGGAGTCACCCCAAGGTCCTACGAGCAGTACTTC. It is translated as CAISEPGLAGVTPRSYEQYF.

This clone was detected once. V is TRBV29-1 and J is TRBJ2-1; tentatively, D is TRBD1 (5 bases). This CDR3 comprises 14 residues. Germline lookup yields CDR1 SQVTM and CDR2 ANQGSEA. The V end lost 5 bases, the J end lost 8 bases, and 19 bases lay between the germline ends. The CDR3 DNA reads TGCAGCGTTTGGGGCGGTCTCCAAGGTGATGAGCAGTTCTTC. Translating gives CSVWGGLQGDEQFF.

V is TRBV11-1 and J is TRBJ2-3, with D maybe TRBD2 (6 bases). Germline values: CDR1 SGHAT, CDR2 FQDESV (reference sequence). Deletions cut 5 bases from V and 0 bases from J, with 12 bases between. The CDR3 consists of 15 residues. The CDR3 nucleotides are TGTGCCAGCAGCCTCCCGGAGGGGAGCACAGATACGCAGTATTTT. This encodes CASSLPEGSTDTQYF.